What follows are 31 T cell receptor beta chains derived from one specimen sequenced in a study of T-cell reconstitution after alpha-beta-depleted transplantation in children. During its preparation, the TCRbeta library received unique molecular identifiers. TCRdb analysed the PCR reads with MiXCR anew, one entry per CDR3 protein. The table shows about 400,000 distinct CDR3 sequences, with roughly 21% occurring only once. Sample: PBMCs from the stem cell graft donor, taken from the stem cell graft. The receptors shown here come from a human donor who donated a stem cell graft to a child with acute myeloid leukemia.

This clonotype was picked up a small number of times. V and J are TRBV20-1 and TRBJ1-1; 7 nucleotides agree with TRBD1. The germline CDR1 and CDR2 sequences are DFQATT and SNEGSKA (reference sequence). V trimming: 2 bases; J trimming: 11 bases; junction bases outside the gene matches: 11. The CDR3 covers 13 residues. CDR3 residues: CSARRTGQDFAFF. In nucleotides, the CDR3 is TGCAGTGCTAGAAGGACAGGCCAGGATTTTGCTTTCTTT.

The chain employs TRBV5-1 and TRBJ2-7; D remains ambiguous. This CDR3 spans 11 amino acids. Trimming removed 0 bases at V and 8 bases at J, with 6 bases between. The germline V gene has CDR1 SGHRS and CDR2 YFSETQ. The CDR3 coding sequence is TGCGCCAGCAGCTTGGAGGCCCAGCAGTACTTC. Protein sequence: CASSLEAQQYF.

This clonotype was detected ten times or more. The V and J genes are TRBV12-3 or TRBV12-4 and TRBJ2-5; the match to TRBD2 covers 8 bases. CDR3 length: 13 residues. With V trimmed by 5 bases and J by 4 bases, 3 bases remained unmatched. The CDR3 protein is CASSPLAGETQYF. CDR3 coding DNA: TGTGCCAGCAGTCCTCTAGCGGGAGAGACCCAGTACTTC.

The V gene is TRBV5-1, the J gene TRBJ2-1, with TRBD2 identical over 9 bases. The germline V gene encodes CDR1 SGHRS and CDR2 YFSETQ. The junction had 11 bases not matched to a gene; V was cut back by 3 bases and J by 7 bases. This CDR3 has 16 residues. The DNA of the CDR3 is TGCGCCAGCAGCTCCTTTCTAGCGGGAAGGGGTAATGAGCAGTTCTTC. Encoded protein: CASSSFLAGRGNEQFF.

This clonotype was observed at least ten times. The CDR3, as DNA: TGTGCCAGCAGTTCCACCGCAGATACGCAGTATTTT. As protein: CASSSTADTQYF. This chain links TRBV12-3 or TRBV12-4 with TRBJ2-3, with no clear D. This CDR3 contains 12 residues. Trimming took 4 bases from V and 4 from J, leaving 6 bases between them.

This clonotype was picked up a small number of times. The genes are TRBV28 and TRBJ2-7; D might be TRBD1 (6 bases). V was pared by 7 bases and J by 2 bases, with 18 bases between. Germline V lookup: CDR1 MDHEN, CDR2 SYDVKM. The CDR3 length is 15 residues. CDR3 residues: CASILSGTPTYEQYF. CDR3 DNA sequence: TGTGCCAGCATCCTCTCCGGGACACCAACCTACGAGCAGTACTTC.

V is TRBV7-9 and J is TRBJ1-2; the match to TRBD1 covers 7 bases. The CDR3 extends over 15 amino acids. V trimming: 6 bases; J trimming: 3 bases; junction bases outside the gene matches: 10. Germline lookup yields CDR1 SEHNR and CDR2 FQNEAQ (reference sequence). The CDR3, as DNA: TGTGCCAGCAGTAACCCCGGGACAGACTACTATGGCTACACCTTC. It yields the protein CASSNPGTDYYGYTF.

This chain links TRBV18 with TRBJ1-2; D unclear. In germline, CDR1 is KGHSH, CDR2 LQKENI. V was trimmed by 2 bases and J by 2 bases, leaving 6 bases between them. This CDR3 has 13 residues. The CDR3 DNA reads TGTGCCAGCTCACCAGACGAAAACTATGGCTACACCTTC. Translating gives CASSPDENYGYTF. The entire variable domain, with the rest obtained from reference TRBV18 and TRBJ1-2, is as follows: NAGVMQNPRHLVRRRGQEARLRCSPMKGHSHVYWYRQLPEEGLKFMVYLQKENIIDESGMPKERFSAEFPKEGPSILRIQQVVRGDSAAYFCASSPDENYGYTFGSGTRLTVV.

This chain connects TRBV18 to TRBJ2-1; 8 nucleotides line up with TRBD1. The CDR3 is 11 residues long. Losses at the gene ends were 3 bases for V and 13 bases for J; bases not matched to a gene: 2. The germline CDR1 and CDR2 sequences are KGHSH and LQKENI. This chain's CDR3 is CASSPGTGQFF. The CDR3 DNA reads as TGTGCCAGCTCACCCGGGACAGGTCAGTTCTTC.

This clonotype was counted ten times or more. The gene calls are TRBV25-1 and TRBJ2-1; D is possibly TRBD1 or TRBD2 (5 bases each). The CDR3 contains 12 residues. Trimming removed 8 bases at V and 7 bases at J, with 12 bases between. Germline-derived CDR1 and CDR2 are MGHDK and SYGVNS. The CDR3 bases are TGTGCCAGCTCGGGGACGGGTAATGAGCAGTTCTTC. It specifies CASSGTGNEQFF.

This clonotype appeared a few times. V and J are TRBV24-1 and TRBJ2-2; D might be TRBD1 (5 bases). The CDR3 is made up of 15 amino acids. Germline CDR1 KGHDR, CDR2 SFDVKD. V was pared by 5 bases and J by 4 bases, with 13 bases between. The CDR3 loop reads CATSVAGPRTGELFF. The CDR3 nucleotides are TGTGCCACCAGTGTTGCAGGGCCGCGCACCGGGGAGCTGTTTTTT.

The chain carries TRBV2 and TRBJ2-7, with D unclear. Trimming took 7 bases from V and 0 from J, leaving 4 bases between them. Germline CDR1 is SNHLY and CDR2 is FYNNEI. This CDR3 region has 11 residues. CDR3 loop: CASKLSYEQYF. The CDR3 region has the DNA TGTGCCAGCAAACTCTCCTACGAGCAGTACTTC.

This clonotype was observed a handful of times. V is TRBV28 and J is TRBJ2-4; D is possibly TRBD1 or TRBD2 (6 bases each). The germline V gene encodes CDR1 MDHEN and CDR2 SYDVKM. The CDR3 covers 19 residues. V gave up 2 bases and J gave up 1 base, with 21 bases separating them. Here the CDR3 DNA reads TGTGCCAGCAGTTTAGGCCTCAGACTAGGGGGAACGGCCAAAAACATTCAGTACTTC. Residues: CASSLGLRLGGTAKNIQYF. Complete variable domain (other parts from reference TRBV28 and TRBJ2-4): DVKVTQSSRYLVKRTGEKVFLECVQDMDHENMFWYRQDPGLGLRLIYFSYDVKMKEKGDIPEGYSVSREKKERFSLILESASTNQTSMYLCASSLGLRLGGTAKNIQYFGAGTRLSVL.

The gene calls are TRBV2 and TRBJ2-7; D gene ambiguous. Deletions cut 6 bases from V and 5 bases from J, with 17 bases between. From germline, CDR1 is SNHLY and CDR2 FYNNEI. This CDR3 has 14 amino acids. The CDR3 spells CASRSGVVLHEQYF. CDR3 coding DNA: TGTGCCAGCAGGTCAGGTGTGGTTTTGCACGAGCAGTACTTC.

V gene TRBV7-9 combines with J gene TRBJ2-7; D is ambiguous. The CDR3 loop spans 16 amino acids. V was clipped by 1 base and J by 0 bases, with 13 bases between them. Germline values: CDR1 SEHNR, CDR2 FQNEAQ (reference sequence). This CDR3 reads CASSLGLGSYSYEQYF. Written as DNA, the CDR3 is TGTGCCAGCAGCTTAGGTTTGGGTTCCTACTCCTACGAGCAGTACTTC.

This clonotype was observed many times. The CDR3 bases are TGTGCCAGCAGCGTACGCCCCAACAATGAGCAGTTCTTC. The encoded protein is CASSVRPNNEQFF. The rearrangement links TRBV4-2 to TRBJ2-1, with D unresolved. Trimming left V 5 bases short and J 5 bases short, with 10 bases between. The CDR3 contains 13 residues. Per the germline V gene, CDR1 is LGHNA and CDR2 is YNFKEQ.

In DNA form, the CDR3 reads TGCAGTGCGCTCAGCATCAACACAGATACGCAGTATTTT. This translates into CSALSINTDTQYF. This chain links TRBV20-1 with TRBJ2-3, with D unclear. Looked up from germline, CDR1 is DFQATT and CDR2 is SNEGSKA (reference sequence). The ends were cut back, 6 bases at V and 2 bases at J, with 12 bases in the middle. The CDR3 is 13 residues long.

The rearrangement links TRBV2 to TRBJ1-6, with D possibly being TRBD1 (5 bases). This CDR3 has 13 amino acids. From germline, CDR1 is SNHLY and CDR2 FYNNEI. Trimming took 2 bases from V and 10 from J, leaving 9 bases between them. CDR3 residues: CASSEQGGSPLHF. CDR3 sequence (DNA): TGTGCCAGCAGTGAACAGGGAGGATCACCCCTCCACTTT.

The CDR3, as DNA: TGCAGTGCTAGTCGGGCGGTAATGAACACTGAAGCTTTCTTT. Amino acids: CSASRAVMNTEAFF. J is TRBJ1-1 and V is TRBV20-1; no definite D call. V lost 3 bases and J 0 bases, leaving 11 bases between the germline ends. The germline V gene encodes CDR1 DFQATT and CDR2 SNEGSKA (reference sequence). The CDR3 contains 14 residues.

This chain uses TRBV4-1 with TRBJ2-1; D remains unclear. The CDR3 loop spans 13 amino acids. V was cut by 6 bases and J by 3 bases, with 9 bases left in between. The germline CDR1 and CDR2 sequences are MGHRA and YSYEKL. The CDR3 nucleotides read TGCGCCAGCAGTTCGGGCCTCTACAATGAGCAGTTCTTC. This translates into CASSSGLYNEQFF.

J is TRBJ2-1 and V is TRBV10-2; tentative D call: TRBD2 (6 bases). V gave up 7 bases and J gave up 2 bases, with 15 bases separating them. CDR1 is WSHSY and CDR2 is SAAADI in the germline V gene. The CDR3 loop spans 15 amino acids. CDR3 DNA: TGCGCCAGCAATGGGGCGGGACCAGCCTACAATGAGCAGTTCTTC. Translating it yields CASNGAGPAYNEQFF.

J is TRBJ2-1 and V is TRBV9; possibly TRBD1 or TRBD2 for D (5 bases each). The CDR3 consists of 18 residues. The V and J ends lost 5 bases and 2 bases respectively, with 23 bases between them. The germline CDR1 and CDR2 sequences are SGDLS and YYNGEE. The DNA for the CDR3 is TGTGCCAGCAGACCGGGACCAAGAGGAATACCAACCTACAATGAGCAGTTCTTC. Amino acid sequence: CASRPGPRGIPTYNEQFF.

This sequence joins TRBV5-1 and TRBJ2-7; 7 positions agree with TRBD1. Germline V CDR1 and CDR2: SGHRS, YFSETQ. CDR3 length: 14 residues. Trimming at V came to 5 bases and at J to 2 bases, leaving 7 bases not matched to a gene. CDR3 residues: CASSQGDRTYEQYF. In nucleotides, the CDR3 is TGCGCCAGCAGTCAGGGGGACCGAACCTACGAGCAGTACTTC.

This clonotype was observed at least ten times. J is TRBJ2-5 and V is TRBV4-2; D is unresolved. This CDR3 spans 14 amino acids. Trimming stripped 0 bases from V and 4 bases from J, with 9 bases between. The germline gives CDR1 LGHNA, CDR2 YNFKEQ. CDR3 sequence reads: CASSQEGIGETQYF. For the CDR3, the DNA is TGTGCCAGCAGCCAAGAAGGAATCGGAGAGACCCAGTACTTC.

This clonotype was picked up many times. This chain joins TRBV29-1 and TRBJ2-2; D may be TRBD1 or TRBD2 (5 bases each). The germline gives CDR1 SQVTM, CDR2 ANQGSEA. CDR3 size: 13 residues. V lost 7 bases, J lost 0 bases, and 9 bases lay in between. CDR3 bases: TGCAGCGAGAGGGACGCGAACACCGGGGAGCTGTTTTTT. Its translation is CSERDANTGELFF.

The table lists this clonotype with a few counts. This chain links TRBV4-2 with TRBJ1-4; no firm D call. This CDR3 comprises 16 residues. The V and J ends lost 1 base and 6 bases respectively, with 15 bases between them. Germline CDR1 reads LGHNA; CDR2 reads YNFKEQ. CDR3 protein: CASSQAWSSEYEKLFF. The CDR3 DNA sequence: TGTGCCAGCAGCCAAGCCTGGTCTAGCGAGTATGAAAAACTGTTTTTT.

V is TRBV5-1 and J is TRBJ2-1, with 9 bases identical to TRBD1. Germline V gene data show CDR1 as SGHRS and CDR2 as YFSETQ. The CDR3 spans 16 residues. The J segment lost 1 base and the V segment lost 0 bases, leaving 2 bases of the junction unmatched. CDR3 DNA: TGCGCCAGCAGCTTGGAGGGACAGGGTTCCTACAATGAGCAGTTCTTC. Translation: CASSLEGQGSYNEQFF. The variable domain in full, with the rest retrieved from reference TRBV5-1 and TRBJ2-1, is KAGVTQTPRYLIKTRGQQVTLSCSPISGHRSVSWYQQTPGQGLQFLFEYFSETQRNKGNFPGRFSGRQFSNSRSEMNVSTLELGDSALYLCASSLEGQGSYNEQFFGPGTRLTVL.

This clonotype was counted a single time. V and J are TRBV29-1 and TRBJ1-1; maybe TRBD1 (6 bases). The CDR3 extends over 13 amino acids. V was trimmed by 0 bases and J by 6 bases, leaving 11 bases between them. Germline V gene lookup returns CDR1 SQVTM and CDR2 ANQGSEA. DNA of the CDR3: TGCAGCGTTGAAGAGACGGACAGCCCTGAAGCTTTCTTT. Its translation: CSVEETDSPEAFF.

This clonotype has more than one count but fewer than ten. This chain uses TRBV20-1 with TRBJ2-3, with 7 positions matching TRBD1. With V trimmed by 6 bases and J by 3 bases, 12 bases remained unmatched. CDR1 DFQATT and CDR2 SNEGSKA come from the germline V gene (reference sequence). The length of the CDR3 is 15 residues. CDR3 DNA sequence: TGCAGTGCCCCGAGAGGGGGCGAAGGTACAGATACGCAGTATTTT. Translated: CSAPRGGEGTDTQYF.

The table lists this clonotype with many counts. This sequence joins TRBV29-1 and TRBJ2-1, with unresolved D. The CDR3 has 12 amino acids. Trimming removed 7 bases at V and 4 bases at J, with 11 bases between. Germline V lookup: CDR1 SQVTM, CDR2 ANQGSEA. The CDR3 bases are TGCAGCGAACGACTGGCTTACAATGAGCAGTTCTTC. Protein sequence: CSERLAYNEQFF.

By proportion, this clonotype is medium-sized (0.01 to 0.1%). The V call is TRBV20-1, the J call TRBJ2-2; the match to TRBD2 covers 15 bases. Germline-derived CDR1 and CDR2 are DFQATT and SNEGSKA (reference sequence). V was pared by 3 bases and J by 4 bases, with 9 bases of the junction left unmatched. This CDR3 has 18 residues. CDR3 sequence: CSARPPGLAGGGTGELFF. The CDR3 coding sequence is TGCAGTGCTAGGCCCCCGGGACTAGCGGGAGGAGGCACCGGGGAGCTGTTTTTT.